This T cell receptor (beta chain) originates from a study of blood T cell repertoires in COVID-19. Study details: COVID-19 samples from acute and convalescent phases originated in the United States, Italy and Spain.

CDR1 MDHEN and CDR2 SYDVKM come from the germline V gene. J was trimmed by 2 bases and V by 11 bases; bases with no gene match: 7. This CDR3 comprises 13 residues. Source study methods: Reference gene primers were amplified, and this amplification served to estimate nucleated cell counts. Generated by immunoSEQ multiplex PCR, the TCRdb table keeps only in-frame clones and is missing some. V and J calls and clone size come straight from that table; D and trimming were deduced from the DNA. The table lists some 190,000 clones, under 90% of them singletons. Sequenced sample: peripheral blood. This clonotype originated in a human donor in a cohort sampled during active COVID-19. This chain connects TRBV28 to TRBJ2-7, with TRBD2 matching over 9 bases. DNA for the CDR3: TGTGCCGCGCAGGCGGGAGGGCCCTACGAGCAGTACTTC. This codes for CAAQAGGPYEQYF.